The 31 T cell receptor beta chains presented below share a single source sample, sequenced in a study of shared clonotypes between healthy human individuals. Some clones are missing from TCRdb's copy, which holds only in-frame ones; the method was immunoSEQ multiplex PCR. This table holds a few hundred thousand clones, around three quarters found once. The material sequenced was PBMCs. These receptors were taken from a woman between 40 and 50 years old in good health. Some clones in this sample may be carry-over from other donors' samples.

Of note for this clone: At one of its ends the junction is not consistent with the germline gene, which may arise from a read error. CDR3 nucleotide sequence: TGTGCCAGCAGCCGCACCCCTAGTCTCCCCCTCTTC. It is translated as CASSRTPSLPLF. The chain recombines TRBV28 with TRBJ2-1; D not certain. CDR1 and CDR2 from the germline V gene are MDHEN and SYDVKM. This CDR3 region has 12 residues. Based on the CDR3 plus reference TRBV28 and TRBJ2-1, the full variable domain is DVKVTQSSRYLVKRTGEKVFLECVQDMDHENMFWYRQDPGLGLRLIYFSYDVKMKEKGDIPEGYSVSREKKERFSLILESASTNQTSMYLCASSRTPSLPLFGPGTRLTVL.

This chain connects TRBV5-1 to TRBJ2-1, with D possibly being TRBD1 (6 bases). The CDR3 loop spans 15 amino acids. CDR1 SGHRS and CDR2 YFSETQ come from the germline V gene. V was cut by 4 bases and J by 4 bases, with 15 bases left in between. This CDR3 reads CASSLDGTIYNEQFF. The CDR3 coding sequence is TGCGCCAGCAGCCTGGACGGGACAATATACAATGAGCAGTTCTTC.

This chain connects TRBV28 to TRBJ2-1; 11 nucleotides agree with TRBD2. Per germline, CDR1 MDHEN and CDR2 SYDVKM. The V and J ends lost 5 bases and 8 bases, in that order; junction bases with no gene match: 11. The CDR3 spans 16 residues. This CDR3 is CASSLIAGGPGDEQFF. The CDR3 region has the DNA TGTGCCAGCAGTCTGATAGCGGGAGGGCCTGGCGATGAGCAGTTCTTC. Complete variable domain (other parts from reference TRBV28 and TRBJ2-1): DVKVTQSSRYLVKRTGEKVFLECVQDMDHENMFWYRQDPGLGLRLIYFSYDVKMKEKGDIPEGYSVSREKKERFSLILESASTNQTSMYLCASSLIAGGPGDEQFFGPGTRLTVL.

CDR3 loop: CASSVVGAPPSGELFF. CDR3 coding DNA: TGTGCCAGCAGCGTAGTTGGGGCTCCTCCGAGCGGGGAGCTGTTTTTT. The V gene is TRBV9, the J gene TRBJ2-2, with a tentative D call TRBD1 (5 bases). V dropped 0 bases and J dropped 7 bases, with 16 bases sitting between them. CDR3 length equals 16 residues. Germline V CDR1 and CDR2: SGDLS, YYNGEE. Variable domain in full (rest from reference TRBV9 and TRBJ2-2): DSGVTQTPKHLITATGQRVTLRCSPRSGDLSVYWYQQSLDQGLQFLIQYYNGEERAKGNILERFSAQQFPDLHSELNLSSLELGDSALYFCASSVVGAPPSGELFFGEGSRLTVL.

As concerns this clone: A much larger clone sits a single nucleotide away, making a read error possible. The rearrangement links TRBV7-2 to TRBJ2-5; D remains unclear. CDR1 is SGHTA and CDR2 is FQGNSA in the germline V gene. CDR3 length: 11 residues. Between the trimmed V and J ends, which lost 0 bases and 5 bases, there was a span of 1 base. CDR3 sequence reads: CASSLAETQYF. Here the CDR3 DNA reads TGTGCCAGCAGCTTAGCGGAGACCCAGTACTTC.

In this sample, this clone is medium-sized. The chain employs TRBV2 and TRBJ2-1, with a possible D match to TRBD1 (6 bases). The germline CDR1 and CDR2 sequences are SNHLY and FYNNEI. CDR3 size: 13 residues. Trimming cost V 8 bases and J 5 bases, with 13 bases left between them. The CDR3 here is CASEGTHNNEQFF. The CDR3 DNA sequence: TGTGCCAGCGAGGGGACACATAACAATGAGCAGTTCTTC.

CDR3 in amino acids: CASSLGTLGSNEQFF. The CDR3 DNA is TGTGCCAGCAGCTTAGGGACCCTGGGGTCCAATGAGCAGTTCTTC. This chain connects TRBV7-9 to TRBJ2-1, with D uncertain. Per germline, CDR1 SEHNR and CDR2 FQNEAQ (reference sequence). The CDR3 runs 15 residues. V lost 1 base and J 6 bases, leaving 13 bases between the germline ends.

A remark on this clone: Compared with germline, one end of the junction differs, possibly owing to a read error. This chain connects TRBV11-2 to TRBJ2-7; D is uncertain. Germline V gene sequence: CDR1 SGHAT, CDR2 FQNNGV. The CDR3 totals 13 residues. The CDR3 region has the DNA TGTGCCAGCAGTTTAGGCGGCTCCTACGAGCAGTACTTC. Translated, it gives CASSLGGSYEQYF. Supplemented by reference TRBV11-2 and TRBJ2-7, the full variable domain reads EAGVAQSPRYKIIEKRQSVAFWCNPISGHATLYWYQQILGQGPKLLIQFQNNGVVDDSQLPKDRFSAERLKGVDSTLKIQPAKLEDSAVYLCASSLGGSYEQYFGPGTRLTVT.

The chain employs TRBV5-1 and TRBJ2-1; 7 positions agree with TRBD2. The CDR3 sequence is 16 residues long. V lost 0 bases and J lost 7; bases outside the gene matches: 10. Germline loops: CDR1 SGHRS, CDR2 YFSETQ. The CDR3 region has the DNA TGCGCCAGCAGCTTGGGGCCTGGCGGGAGTATGAATGAGCAGTTCTTC. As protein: CASSLGPGGSMNEQFF.

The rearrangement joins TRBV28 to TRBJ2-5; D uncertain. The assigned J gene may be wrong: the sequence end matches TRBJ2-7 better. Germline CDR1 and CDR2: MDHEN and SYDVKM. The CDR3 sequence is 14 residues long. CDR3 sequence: CASSLRQVSYEQYF. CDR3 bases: TGTGCCAGCAGTTTACGGCAGGTCTCCTACGAGCAGTACTTC.

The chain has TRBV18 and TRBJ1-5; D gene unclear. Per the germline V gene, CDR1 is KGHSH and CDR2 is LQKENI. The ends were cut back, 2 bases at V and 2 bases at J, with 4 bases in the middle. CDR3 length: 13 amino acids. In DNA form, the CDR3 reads TGTGCCAGCTCACCATTACGCAATCAGCCCCAGCATTTT. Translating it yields CASSPLRNQPQHF.

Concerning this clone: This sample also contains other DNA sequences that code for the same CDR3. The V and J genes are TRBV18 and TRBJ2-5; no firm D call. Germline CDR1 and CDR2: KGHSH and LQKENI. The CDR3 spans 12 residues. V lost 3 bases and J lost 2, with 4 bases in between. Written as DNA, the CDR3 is TGTGCCAGCTCACCTTCACAAGAGACCCAGTACTTC. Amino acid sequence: CASSPSQETQYF.

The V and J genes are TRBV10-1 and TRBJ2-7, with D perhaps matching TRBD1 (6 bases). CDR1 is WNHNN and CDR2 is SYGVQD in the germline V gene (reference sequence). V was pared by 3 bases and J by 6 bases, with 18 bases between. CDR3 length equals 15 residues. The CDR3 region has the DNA TGCGCCAGCAGTGATTGGGGCAGGGGCGTACGCGAGCAGTACTTC. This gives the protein CASSDWGRGVREQYF.

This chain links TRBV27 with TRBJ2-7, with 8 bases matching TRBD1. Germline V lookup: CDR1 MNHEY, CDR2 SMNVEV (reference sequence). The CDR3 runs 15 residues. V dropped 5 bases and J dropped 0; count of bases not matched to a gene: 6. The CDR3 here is CASSAPGQASYEQYF. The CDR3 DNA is TGTGCCAGCAGTGCTCCGGGACAGGCCTCCTACGAGCAGTACTTC.

CDR3 in amino acids: CASSVGLGTVYNEQFF. CDR3 DNA sequence: TGTGCCAGCAGCGTAGGGTTAGGGACAGTCTACAATGAGCAGTTCTTC. This chain links TRBV9 with TRBJ2-1; 7 bases match TRBD1. The CDR3 is made up of 16 amino acids. After removal of 0 bases from V and 3 bases from J, the junction contained 6 bases not matched to a gene. Germline values: CDR1 SGDLS, CDR2 YYNGEE.

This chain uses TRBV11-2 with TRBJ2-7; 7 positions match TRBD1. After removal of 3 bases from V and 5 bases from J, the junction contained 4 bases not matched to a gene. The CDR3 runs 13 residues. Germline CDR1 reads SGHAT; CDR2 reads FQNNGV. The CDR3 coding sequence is TGTGCCAGCAGCTTGGGACAGCACAACGAGCAGTACTTC. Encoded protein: CASSLGQHNEQYF.

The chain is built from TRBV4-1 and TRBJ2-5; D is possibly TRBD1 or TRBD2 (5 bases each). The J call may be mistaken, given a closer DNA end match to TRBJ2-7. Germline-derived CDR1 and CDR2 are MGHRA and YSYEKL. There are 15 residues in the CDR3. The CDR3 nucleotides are TGCGCCAGCAGCCAACAGGGAGCTCGCTCCTACGAGCAGTACTTC. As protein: CASSQQGARSYEQYF.

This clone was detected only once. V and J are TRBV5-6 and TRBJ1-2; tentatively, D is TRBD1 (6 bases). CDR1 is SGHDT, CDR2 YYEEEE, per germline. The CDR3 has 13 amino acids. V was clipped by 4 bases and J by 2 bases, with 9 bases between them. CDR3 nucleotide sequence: TGTGCCAGCAGCCCTGACAGGAACTATGGCTACACCTTC. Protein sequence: CASSPDRNYGYTF.

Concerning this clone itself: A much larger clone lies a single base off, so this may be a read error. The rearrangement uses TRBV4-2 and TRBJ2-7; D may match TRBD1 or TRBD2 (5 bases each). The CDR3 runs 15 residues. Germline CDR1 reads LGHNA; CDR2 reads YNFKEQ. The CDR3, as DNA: TGTGCCAGCAGCCAGGGGGTAGCAGACTCCTACGAGCAGTGCTTC. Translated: CASSQGVADSYEQCF.

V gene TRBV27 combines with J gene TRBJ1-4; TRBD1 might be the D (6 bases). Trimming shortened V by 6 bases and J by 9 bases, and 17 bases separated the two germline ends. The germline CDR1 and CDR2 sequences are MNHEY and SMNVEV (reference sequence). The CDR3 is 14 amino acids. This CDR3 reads CASSSSQGFQKLFF. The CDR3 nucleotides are TGTGCCAGCAGCTCCTCACAGGGTTTCCAAAAACTGTTTTTT.

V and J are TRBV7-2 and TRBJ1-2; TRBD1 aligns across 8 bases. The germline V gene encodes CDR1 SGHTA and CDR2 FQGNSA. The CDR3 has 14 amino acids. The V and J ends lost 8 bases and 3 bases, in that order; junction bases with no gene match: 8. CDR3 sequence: CASGAQGGDYGYTF. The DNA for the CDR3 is TGTGCCAGCGGTGCACAGGGGGGGGACTATGGCTACACCTTC.

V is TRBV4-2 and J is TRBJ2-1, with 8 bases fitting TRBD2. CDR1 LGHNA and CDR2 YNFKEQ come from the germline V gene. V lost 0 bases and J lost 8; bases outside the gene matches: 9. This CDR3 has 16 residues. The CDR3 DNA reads TGTGCCAGCAGCCAAGACGGAACTAGCGGCCGTTATGAGCAGTTCTTC. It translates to CASSQDGTSGRYEQFF.

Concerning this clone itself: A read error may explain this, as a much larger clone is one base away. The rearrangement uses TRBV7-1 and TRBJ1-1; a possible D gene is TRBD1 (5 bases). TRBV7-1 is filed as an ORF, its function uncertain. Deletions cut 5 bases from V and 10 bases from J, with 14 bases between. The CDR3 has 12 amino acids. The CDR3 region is CASSDQGLGAFF. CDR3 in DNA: TGTGCCAGCAGCGATCAGGGACTCGGAGCTTTCTTT.

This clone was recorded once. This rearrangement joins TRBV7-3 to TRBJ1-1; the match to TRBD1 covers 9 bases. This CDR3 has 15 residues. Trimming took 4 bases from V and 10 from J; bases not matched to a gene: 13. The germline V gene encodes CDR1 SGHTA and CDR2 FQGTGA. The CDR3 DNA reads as TGTGCCAGCAGCTCCCCAGACAGGGGGATTTTCGTAGCTTTCTTT. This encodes CASSSPDRGIFVAFF.

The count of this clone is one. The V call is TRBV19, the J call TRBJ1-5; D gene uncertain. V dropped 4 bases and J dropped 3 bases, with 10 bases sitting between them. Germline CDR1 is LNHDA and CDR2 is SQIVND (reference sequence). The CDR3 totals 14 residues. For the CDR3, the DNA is TGTGCCAGTAGTACCTATCTAGTCAATCAGCCCCAGCATTTT. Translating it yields CASSTYLVNQPQHF.

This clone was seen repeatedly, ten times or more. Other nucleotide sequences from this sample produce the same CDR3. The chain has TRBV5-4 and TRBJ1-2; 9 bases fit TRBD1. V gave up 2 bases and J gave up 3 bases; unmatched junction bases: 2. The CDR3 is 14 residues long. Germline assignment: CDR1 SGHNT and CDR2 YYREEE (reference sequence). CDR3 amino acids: CASSFGDRDYGYTF. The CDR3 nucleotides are TGTGCCAGCAGCTTCGGGGACAGGGACTATGGCTACACCTTC.

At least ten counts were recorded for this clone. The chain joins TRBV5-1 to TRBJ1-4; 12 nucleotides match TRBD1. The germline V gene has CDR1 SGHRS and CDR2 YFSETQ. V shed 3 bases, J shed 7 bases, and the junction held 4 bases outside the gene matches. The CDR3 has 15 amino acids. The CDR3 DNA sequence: TGCGCCAGCAGCTCATCGGGACAGGGGGCTGAAAAACTGTTTTTT. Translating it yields CASSSSGQGAEKLFF.

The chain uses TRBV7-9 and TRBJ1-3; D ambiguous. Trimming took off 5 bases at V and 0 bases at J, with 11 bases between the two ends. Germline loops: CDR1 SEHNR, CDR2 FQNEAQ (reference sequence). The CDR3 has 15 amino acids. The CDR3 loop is CASSAGRGSGNTIYF. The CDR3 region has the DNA TGTGCCAGCAGCGCCGGACGGGGCTCTGGAAACACCATATATTTT. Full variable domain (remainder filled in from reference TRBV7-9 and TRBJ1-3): DTGVSQNPRHKITKRGQNVTFRCDPISEHNRLYWYRQTLGQGPEFLTYFQNEAQLEKSRLLSDRFSAERPKGSFSTLEIQRTEQGDSAMYLCASSAGRGSGNTIYFGEGSWLTVV.

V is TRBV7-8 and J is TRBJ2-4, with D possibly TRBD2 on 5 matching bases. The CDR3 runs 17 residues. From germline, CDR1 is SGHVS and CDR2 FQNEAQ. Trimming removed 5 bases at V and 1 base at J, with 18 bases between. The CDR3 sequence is CASSPRDGETAKNIQYF. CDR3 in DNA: TGTGCCAGCAGCCCACGAGACGGGGAAACGGCCAAAAACATTCAGTACTTC.

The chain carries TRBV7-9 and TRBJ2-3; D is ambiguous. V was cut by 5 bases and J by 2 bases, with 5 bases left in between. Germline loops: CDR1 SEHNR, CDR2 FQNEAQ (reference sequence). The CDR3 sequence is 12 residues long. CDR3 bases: TGTGCCAGCAGCCCCCCCACAGATACGCAGTATTTT. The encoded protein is CASSPPTDTQYF.

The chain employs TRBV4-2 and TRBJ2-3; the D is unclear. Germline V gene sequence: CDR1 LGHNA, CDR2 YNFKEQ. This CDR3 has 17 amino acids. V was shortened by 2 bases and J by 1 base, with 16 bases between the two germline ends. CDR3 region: CASSQRVSRARTDTQYF. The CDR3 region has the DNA TGTGCCAGCAGCCAACGGGTTAGCAGAGCTCGCACAGATACGCAGTATTTT.